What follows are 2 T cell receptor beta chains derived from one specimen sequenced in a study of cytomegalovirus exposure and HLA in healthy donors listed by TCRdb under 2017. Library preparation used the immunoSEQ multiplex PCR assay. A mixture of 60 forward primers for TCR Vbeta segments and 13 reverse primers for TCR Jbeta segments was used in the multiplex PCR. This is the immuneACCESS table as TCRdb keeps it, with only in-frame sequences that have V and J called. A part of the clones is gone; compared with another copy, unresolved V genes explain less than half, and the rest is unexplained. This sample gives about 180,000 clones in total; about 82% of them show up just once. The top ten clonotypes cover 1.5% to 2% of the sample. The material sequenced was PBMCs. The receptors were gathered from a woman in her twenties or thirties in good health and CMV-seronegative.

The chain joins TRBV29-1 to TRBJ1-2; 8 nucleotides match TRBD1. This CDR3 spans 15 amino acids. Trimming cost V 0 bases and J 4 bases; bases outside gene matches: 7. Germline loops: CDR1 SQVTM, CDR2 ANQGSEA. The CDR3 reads CSVEDIQGASYGYTF. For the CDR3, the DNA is TGCAGCGTTGAAGATATTCAGGGGGCGAGCTATGGCTACACCTTC.

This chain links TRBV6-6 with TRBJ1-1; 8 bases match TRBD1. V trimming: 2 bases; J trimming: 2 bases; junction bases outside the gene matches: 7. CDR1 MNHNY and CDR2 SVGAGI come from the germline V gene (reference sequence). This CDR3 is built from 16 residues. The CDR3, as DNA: TGTGCCAGCAGTTACCAGGACAGGGTAAGAAACACTGAAGCTTTCTTT. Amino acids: CASSYQDRVRNTEAFF.